The 7 T cell receptor beta chains in this list originate from one sample, sequenced in a study of blood T cells in healthy people across ages. The authors ran a second PCR of about 6 to 11 cycles using a sample-barcoded 5' primer and a J-beta primer mix. TCRdb processed the 5' RACE reads anew with MiXCR; each CDR3 protein has one entry. The sample shows roughly 800,000 distinct CDR3 sequences, about three fifths of them seen only once. Material: blood. The receptors here all came from a man aged 25 to 40 in good health.

The V and J genes are TRBV6-5 and TRBJ2-5, with D unclear. TRBJ2-7 explains the end of the DNA better; the J call may be wrong. This CDR3 region has 12 residues. In germline, CDR1 is MNHEY, CDR2 SVGAGI. The CDR3 reads CASAISRHEQYF. The CDR3 DNA follows: TGTGCCAGCGCCATTAGCCGCCACGAGCAGTACTTC.

The chain carries TRBV6-1 and TRBJ2-5; the match to TRBD2 covers 12 bases. V lost 10 bases, J lost 2 bases, and 11 bases stayed unmatched. From germline, CDR1 is MNHNS and CDR2 SASEGT. The CDR3 length is 16 residues. CDR3 residues: CATRGLAGTHQETQYF. The CDR3 nucleotides read TGTGCCACTCGCGGACTAGCGGGGACCCATCAAGAGACCCAGTACTTC.

The chain is built from TRBV10-3 and TRBJ2-7, with D maybe TRBD1 (6 bases). Between the trimmed V and J ends, which lost 3 bases and 2 bases, there was a span of 11 bases. The CDR3 spans 14 residues. Germline loops: CDR1 ENHRY, CDR2 SYGVKD. DNA of the CDR3: TGTGCCATCAGTGAAATACAGGGTGCCTACGAGCAGTACTTC. This translates into CAISEIQGAYEQYF.

The V call is TRBV28, the J call TRBJ1-2; D may be TRBD1 (6 bases). This CDR3 region has 18 residues. From germline, CDR1 is MDHEN and CDR2 SYDVKM. The V end was cut by 4 bases, the J end by 9 bases, with 30 bases between. The CDR3 DNA is TGTGCCAGCAGTTCCCAGGGAGGGGGGCCGTCTCCCTTATGGAGCTACACCTTC. It codes for CASSSQGGGPSPLWSYTF.

The chain is built from TRBV4-2 and TRBJ2-1; no clear D gene. The V gene lost 0 bases and the J gene lost 7 bases, with 4 bases spanning the gap. CDR1 and CDR2 from the germline V gene are LGHNA and YNFKEQ. The CDR3 is 12 amino acids. CDR3 protein: CASSQDWNEQFF. DNA of the CDR3: TGTGCCAGCAGCCAAGATTGGAATGAGCAGTTCTTC.

This clonotype was found many times. The genes are TRBV12-3 or TRBV12-4 and TRBJ2-3; D is undetermined. TRBJ2-5 matches the DNA end more closely, so the J call is doubtful. This CDR3 spans 12 amino acids. CDR3 coding DNA: TGTGCCAGCAGTTCCCCGCTGGGGACCCAGTACTTC. Its protein product is CASSSPLGTQYF.

J is TRBJ2-7 and V is TRBV21-1; TRBD1 reflects the table's D call only, with no check against the DNA. TRBV21-1 is reported as a pseudogene. The CDR3 loop spans 16 amino acids. CDR3 in amino acids: CASSPRDRGYPYEQYF. The DNA of the CDR3 is TGTGCCAGCAGCCCACGGGACAGGGGGTACCCCTACGAGCAGTACTTC.